These 24 T cell receptor beta chains were all obtained from the same sample, sequenced in a study of cytomegalovirus exposure and HLA in healthy donors. The PCR used 60 Vbeta and 13 Jbeta primers. The method was immunoSEQ multiplex PCR; TCRdb's version includes in-frame clones alone and lacks a portion of them. The sample carries about 100,000 clones, 76% recorded once. The sample consisted of PBMCs. These receptors all come from a middle-aged man in good health and CMV-seronegative.

This clone was observed a few times. This chain links TRBV9 with TRBJ1-4; D is possibly TRBD1 (6 bases). The CDR3 sequence is 14 residues long. Germline CDR1 and CDR2: SGDLS and YYNGEE. V lost 3 bases to trimming and J lost 5 bases, with 11 bases between them. The DNA of the CDR3 is TGTGCCAGCAGCGCAGACAGGTTGAATGAAAAACTGTTTTTT. Translating it yields CASSADRLNEKLFF. The full variable domain, with the rest looked up from reference TRBV9 and TRBJ1-4, is DSGVTQTPKHLITATGQRVTLRCSPRSGDLSVYWYQQSLDQGLQFLIQYYNGEERAKGNILERFSAQQFPDLHSELNLSSLELGDSALYFCASSADRLNEKLFFGSGTQLSVL.

The V and J genes are TRBV6-5 and TRBJ2-5; 10 bases match TRBD2. Germline V lookup: CDR1 MNHEY, CDR2 SVGAGI. This CDR3 spans 15 amino acids. V lost 2 bases, J lost 3 bases, and 3 bases stayed unmatched. CDR3 nucleotides: TGTGCCAGCAGTTACCAGCTAGCGGGGGAAGAGACCCAGTACTTC. It translates to CASSYQLAGEETQYF.

The chain carries TRBV7-9 and TRBJ1-2; a possible D gene is TRBD1 (5 bases). The germline V gene has CDR1 SEHNR and CDR2 FQNEAQ (reference sequence). This CDR3 region has 14 residues. V was pared by 1 base and J by 8 bases, with 14 bases between. CDR3: CASSLEEGRMGYTF. The CDR3 region has the DNA TGTGCCAGCAGCTTAGAGGAGGGGCGGATGGGCTACACCTTC.

The rearrangement joins TRBV7-9 to TRBJ1-2; 7 bases agree with TRBD1. The CDR3 is made up of 12 amino acids. Losses at the gene ends were 6 bases for V and 4 bases for J; bases not matched to a gene: 2. Germline V gene data show CDR1 as SEHNR and CDR2 as FQNEAQ (reference sequence). The CDR3 is CASRRTGYGYTF. Here the CDR3 DNA reads TGTGCCAGCAGGCGGACAGGCTATGGCTACACCTTC.

V and J are TRBV2 and TRBJ1-6; TRBD1 agrees at 7 bases. The CDR3 extends over 16 amino acids. Germline V CDR1 and CDR2: SNHLY, FYNNEI. Trimming cost V 1 base and J 10 bases; bases outside gene matches: 10. CDR3 coding DNA: TGTGCCAGCAGTGAAGGTAGGGGGCTTGTTCGGTCACCCCTCCACTTT. Amino acids: CASSEGRGLVRSPLHF.

V usage is TRBV28 and J usage is TRBJ1-5; D remains ambiguous. Germline CDR1 and CDR2: MDHEN and SYDVKM. The germline V and J ends were trimmed by 5 bases and 7 bases, with 15 bases remaining between them. The CDR3 length is 14 residues. The CDR3 DNA reads as TGTGCCAGCAGTCTCTCGACAAGGCACCAGCCCCAGCATTTT. This translates into CASSLSTRHQPQHF. Supplemented by reference TRBV28 and TRBJ1-5, the full variable domain reads DVKVTQSSRYLVKRTGEKVFLECVQDMDHENMFWYRQDPGLGLRLIYFSYDVKMKEKGDIPEGYSVSREKKERFSLILESASTNQTSMYLCASSLSTRHQPQHFGDGTRLSIL.

This clone has a single count. This chain connects TRBV5-6 to TRBJ2-3; 7 bases line up with TRBD2. The CDR3 has 17 amino acids. In germline, CDR1 is SGHDT, CDR2 YYEEEE. The V gene end was trimmed by 0 bases and the J gene end by 0 bases; junction bases not matched to a gene: 7. As DNA, the CDR3 is TGTGCCAGCAGCTTGGCCTCCGGTAGCGGGAGCACAGATACGCAGTATTTT. Protein: CASSLASGSGSTDTQYF.

This chain uses TRBV7-9 with TRBJ1-1, with a weak D call TRBD1 (6 bases). V shed 5 bases and J shed 4 bases, with 14 bases lying between them. This CDR3 is 14 amino acids long. Germline V gene lookup returns CDR1 SEHNR and CDR2 FQNEAQ (reference sequence). CDR3 region: CASSQTGSSTEAFF. CDR3 bases: TGTGCCAGCAGCCAAACAGGGTCGAGCACTGAAGCTTTCTTT. Full variable domain (remainder filled in from reference TRBV7-9 and TRBJ1-1): DTGVSQNPRHKITKRGQNVTFRCDPISEHNRLYWYRQTLGQGPEFLTYFQNEAQLEKSRLLSDRFSAERPKGSFSTLEIQRTEQGDSAMYLCASSQTGSSTEAFFGQGTRLTVV.

The genes are TRBV15 and TRBJ2-5; TRBD1 agrees at 7 bases. CDR3 size: 14 residues. The ends lost 3 bases at V and 5 bases at J; junction bases unmatched: 6. Germline CDR1 LNHNV, CDR2 YYDKDF (reference sequence). The CDR3 spells CATSRGTAWETQYF. The CDR3 DNA reads as TGTGCCACCAGCAGGGGGACAGCTTGGGAGACCCAGTACTTC.

This chain connects TRBV7-2 to TRBJ2-3; D unresolved. The V gene's germline CDR1 is SGHTA and CDR2 FQGNSA. The CDR3 extends over 13 amino acids. V gave up 5 bases and J gave up 4 bases, with 10 bases separating them. This CDR3 reads CASSRSLSDTQYF. CDR3 in DNA: TGTGCCAGCAGCCGGAGCTTGTCAGATACGCAGTATTTT.

V is TRBV19 and J is TRBJ1-2, with D possibly TRBD1 on 5 matching bases. Trimming left V 6 bases short and J 5 bases short, with 13 bases between. The CDR3 runs 13 residues. Germline V CDR1 and CDR2: LNHDA, SQIVND (reference sequence). CDR3 residues: CASRDNWVYGYTF. The DNA for the CDR3 is TGTGCCAGTAGGGACAACTGGGTGTATGGCTACACCTTC.

This clone was observed a handful of times. J is TRBJ2-1 and V is TRBV9; 10 bases map to TRBD2. Germline V lookup: CDR1 SGDLS, CDR2 YYNGEE. This CDR3 comprises 16 residues. V gave up 3 bases and J gave up 6 bases; unmatched junction bases: 9. The CDR3 reads CASSANPSGGGNEQFF. CDR3 DNA: TGTGCCAGCAGCGCGAACCCTAGCGGGGGAGGCAATGAGCAGTTCTTC.

J is TRBJ2-1 and V is TRBV19; perhaps TRBD2 as D (7 bases). Trimming removed 1 base from V and 3 bases from J, with 16 bases in between. The CDR3 has 17 amino acids. The germline CDR1 and CDR2 sequences are LNHDA and SQIVND (reference sequence). This CDR3 reads CASSIALRGGGYNEQFF. The CDR3 DNA sequence: TGTGCCAGTAGTATAGCTCTTAGAGGGGGGGGCTACAATGAGCAGTTCTTC.

This clone appeared a few times. V and J are TRBV5-1 and TRBJ2-7; D is perhaps TRBD1 (6 bases). CDR3 length: 14 amino acids. Germline V CDR1 and CDR2: SGHRS, YFSETQ. V shed 2 bases and J shed 1 base, with 10 bases lying between them. The CDR3 DNA reads as TGCGCCAGCAGCTTCAGACAGGATTCCTACGAGCAGTACTTC. This sequence encodes CASSFRQDSYEQYF.

The rearrangement joins TRBV5-1 to TRBJ2-2, with D perhaps matching TRBD1 (8 bases). The CDR3 runs to 18 residues. Trimming pared 0 bases from V and 2 bases from J, leaving 17 bases between. The germline CDR1 and CDR2 sequences are SGHRS and YFSETQ. DNA of the CDR3: TGCGCCAGCAGCTTGGTAGGAGCGGGACAGGCAAACACCGGGGAGCTGTTTTTT. Residues: CASSLVGAGQANTGELFF.

V and J are TRBV5-1 and TRBJ2-3; D gene uncertain. V was pared by 0 bases and J by 6 bases, with 5 bases between. Germline CDR1 is SGHRS and CDR2 is YFSETQ. This CDR3 is 12 amino acids long. The chain's CDR3 is CASSLGEDTQYF. The CDR3 region has the DNA TGCGCCAGCAGCTTGGGAGAGGATACGCAGTATTTT.

The chain is built from TRBV11-2 and TRBJ1-2; D call uncertain. In germline, CDR1 is SGHAT, CDR2 FQNNGV. Trimming cost V 0 bases and J 4 bases, with 12 bases left between them. The CDR3 loop spans 15 amino acids. The CDR3 loop is CASSLEAGPSYGYTF. DNA of the CDR3: TGTGCCAGCAGCTTAGAAGCAGGTCCTTCCTATGGCTACACCTTC.

This sequence joins TRBV2 and TRBJ1-2, with D possibly being TRBD1 (6 bases). V lost 5 bases to trimming and J lost 6 bases, with 19 bases between them. CDR1 is SNHLY, CDR2 FYNNEI, per germline. The CDR3 totals 15 residues. CDR3 nucleotides: TGTGCCAGCAGTCCATCACCCAACAGGGAAAATGGCTACACCTTC. Amino acid sequence: CASSPSPNRENGYTF.

The V gene is TRBV6-6, the J gene TRBJ2-7, with 7 nucleotides matching TRBD1. Germline CDR1 and CDR2: MNHNY and SVGAGI (reference sequence). Trimming took 10 bases from V and 1 from J; bases not matched to a gene: 10. The CDR3 spans 14 residues. The CDR3 DNA follows: TGTGCCACCCACACCGGGACAGAATCCTACGAGCAGTACTTC. This encodes CATHTGTESYEQYF.

Details on this clone: Germline and junction disagree at one end, which may indicate a read error. The genes are TRBV7-9 and TRBJ1-1, with 7 bases fitting TRBD1. The CDR3 loop spans 16 amino acids. From germline, CDR1 is SEHNR and CDR2 FQNEAQ (reference sequence). DNA for the CDR3: TGTTCCAGCTTGGCGGGACAGTGGGGATTATTTGCTGAAGCTTTCTTT. Its translation: CSSLAGQWGLFAEAFF.

The chain employs TRBV29-1 and TRBJ1-3; no clear D. CDR3 size: 12 residues. Per the germline V gene, CDR1 is SQVTM and CDR2 is ANQGSEA. V was pared by 7 bases and J by 8 bases, with 15 bases between. The chain's CDR3 is CSAPAQGDTIYF. In DNA form, the CDR3 reads TGCAGCGCCCCCGCGCAAGGAGACACCATATATTTT.

CDR3 sequence (DNA): TGTGCCAGCAGTTCGACGGGACTAGCCCTGGGGACCGGGGAGCTGTTTTTT. This encodes CASSSTGLALGTGELFF. The chain links TRBV28 to TRBJ2-2, with 9 positions matching TRBD2. The CDR3 is made up of 17 amino acids. Germline V gene sequence: CDR1 MDHEN, CDR2 SYDVKM. Losses at the gene ends were 4 bases for V and 5 bases for J; bases not matched to a gene: 11.

V and J are TRBV5-6 and TRBJ2-7; TRBD1 aligns across 7 bases. After removal of 2 bases from V and 6 bases from J, the junction contained 8 bases not matched to a gene. Germline CDR1 and CDR2: SGHDT and YYEEEE. The CDR3 contains 14 residues. CDR3 residues: CASSLPQGFGEQYF. In nucleotides, the CDR3 is TGTGCCAGCAGCTTACCACAGGGGTTTGGCGAGCAGTACTTC.

This clone turned up a few times. CDR3 region: CASSPSPWTQYF. DNA for the CDR3: TGTGCCAGTAGTCCTTCTCCTTGGACCCAGTACTTC. The chain is built from TRBV19 and TRBJ2-5, with D unclear. The CDR3 runs to 12 residues. CDR1 and CDR2 (germline): LNHDA, SQIVND (reference sequence). The germline V and J ends were trimmed by 5 bases and 7 bases, with 11 bases remaining between them.